This T cell receptor (beta chain) was captured by sequencing in a study of radiation and T cells in renal cell carcinoma (dated by TCRdb to between 2020 and 2021). About the study as a whole: Samples were obtained from a clinical trial, in which 15 Gy stereotactic body radiation therapy was delivered to primary renal cell carcinomas and nephrectomy was performed 4 weeks later. A total of roughly 3,900,000 unique CDR3 nucleotide sequences, encoding 2,658,974 unique CDR3 amino acid sequences, were found across all 50 or so samples. A total of 53 samples underwent TCR beta sequencing, made up of 25 or so tumors and some 27 peripheral blood samples.

Reading the germline V gene gives CDR1 SGHTA and CDR2 FQGTGA. Measured from the cysteine to the phenylalanine, the CDR3 is 14 residues long. The kept DNA is CDR3 alone, 42 bases in frame from the first base. V lost 6 bases and J lost 1 base; the stretch between them is 13 bases long. The time point label corresponds to: baseline pretreatment blood. The treatment or condition tag for this specimen amounts to: 15 Gy SBRT to primary tumor, nephrectomy 4 weeks later. To follow tumor-enriched clonotypes, peripheral blood was collected serially from radiation-treated patients at baseline and again at 2 weeks and 4 weeks after SBRT. Every patient had renal cell carcinoma of clear cell pathology. The QIAamp DNA Blood Mini Kit (Qiagen) was used to prepare genomic DNA for TCR sequencing. Samples were included in the analyses only if all quality control checks were passed. As to this clone: The target of this receptor is not known. The record has no base qualities; no much larger clone is one base away.

TCR beta libraries were generated from genomic DNA with the immunoSEQ kit, following the manufacturer's recommendations. Library preparation used a first multiplex PCR with proprietary primers, then a second PCR adding unique barcodes, with bead cleanups after each round. Each sample batch included a kit-provided positive control reaction and a negative control reaction. The final libraries were assessed on an Agilent 4200 TapeStation D1000 ScreenTape, pooled by volume, and quantified by qPCR. Sequencing was performed on an Illumina NextSeq500 using a MidOutput 150-cycle cartridge, with 156 Read1 cycles, 15 Index1 cycles, and the kit custom primers. The pooled library was loaded at roughly 0.92 pM with a roughly 20% PhiX control spike-in. In the authors' own workflow: Vendor-processed data were analyzed in R, with a clonotype defined as all T cells sharing the same CDR3 nucleotide sequence. For clone abundance analyses, frequencies were normalized to the 10,000 most abundant clones in each sample. Before analysis, public T cell clones were removed, and these numbered fewer than five per sample on average. A difference in abundance of at least 32-fold between compartments was used to define tumor-enriched and baseline blood-enriched clonotypes. A beta-binomial differential abundance model was used to identify clonotypes that were expanded or contracted between blood time points. The Baroni-Urbani and Buser coefficient was used to measure tumor-blood repertoire similarity, and groups were compared with two-tailed Wilcoxon tests in R. What TCRdb holds here is the immuneACCESS table cut down to in-frame rearrangements. Part of the clones is not present; checked against another copy, under half of the missing clones reflect an unresolved V gene, and the others are unexplained. V and J calls plus clone size are reproduced from that table; the DNA served to infer D and trimming. For this sample there are about 150,000 clones; 88% appear just once. The ten biggest clones cover 4.1% of the sample.

Overall study outcomes, separate from this receptor: Top tumor clonotypes rose in blood from baseline to 2 weeks post-radiation, then contracted by 4 weeks, suggesting transient expansion of tumor-resident clones. Dynamics of the blood repertoire were not tracked past 4 weeks after treatment. Effects of radiation dose or scheduling on the TCR repertoire could not be addressed with the single-armed trial design. Because no pretreatment tumor biopsies were available, whether clonotypes were present in the tumor at baseline could not be determined.

This TCR was recovered from a woman between 65 and 79 years old with renal cell carcinoma. The sample here was blood, taken from a patient whose treatment included radiotherapy and nephrectomy. The V and J genes are TRBV7-3 and TRBJ2-7, and the D gene may be TRBD1, 6 bases matching. The DNA sequence reads TGTGCCAGCAGTCCGGACAGTTTTTCCTACGAGCAGTACTTC. It codes for CASSPDSFSYEQYF.